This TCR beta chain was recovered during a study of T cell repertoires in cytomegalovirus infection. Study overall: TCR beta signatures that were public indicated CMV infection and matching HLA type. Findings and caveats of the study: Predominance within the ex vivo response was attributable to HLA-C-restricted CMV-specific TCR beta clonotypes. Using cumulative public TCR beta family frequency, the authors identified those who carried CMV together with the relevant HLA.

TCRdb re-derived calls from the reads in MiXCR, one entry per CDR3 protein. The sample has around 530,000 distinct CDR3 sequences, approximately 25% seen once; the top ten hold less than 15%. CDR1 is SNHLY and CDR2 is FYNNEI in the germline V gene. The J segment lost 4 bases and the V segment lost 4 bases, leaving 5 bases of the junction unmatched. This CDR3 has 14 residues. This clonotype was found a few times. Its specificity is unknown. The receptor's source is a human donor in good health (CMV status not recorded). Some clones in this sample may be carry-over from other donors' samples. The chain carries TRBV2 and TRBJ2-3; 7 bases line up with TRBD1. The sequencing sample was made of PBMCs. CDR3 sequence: CASSGEDRPDTQYF. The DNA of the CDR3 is TGTGCCAGCAGTGGAGAGGACAGGCCAGATACGCAGTATTTT.